The sequence of this T cell receptor beta chain was determined in a study of shared clonotypes between healthy human individuals (dated by TCRdb to the early 2020s). Background on the whole study: A couple of women and three men aged 18 to 49 years were included in the cohort. For each donor, CD4 naive and CD4 memory were each given three plates, CD8 naive was given two plates, and CD8 memory was given one plate. To estimate repertoire size and how much clonotypes are shared between individuals, the study performed deep sequencing of blood TCR repertoires from about 5 healthy adults. To increase sequencing depth and limit assay-specific biases, TCR repertoire library preparation and sequencing were carried out by different laboratories using diverse techniques. Leukapheresis yielded between about 0.9 and 9.5 billion PBMCs per donor. Overall study outcomes, separate from this receptor: Sampling was restricted to blood, and TCR repertoires in tissues likely differ from the TCR repertoires found in blood. About 5% of naive CD4, 3% to 3.5% of naive CD8, 2% to 2.5% of memory CD4, and around 0.4% of memory CD8 clonotypes were shared across a few donors. Larger estimated clonotype richness was generally found for naive subsets than for memory subsets. Clonotypes shared by all four sorted-subset donors showed higher generation probabilities than non-shared clonotypes. Based on pairwise subsampling, the degree of clonotype sharing among donors was expected to be affected by sequencing depth. Because the study included only a small number of donors, the genetic and exposure-history diversity represented was limited. Incomplete sequencing was indicated by rarefaction of sorted-subset datasets, despite the large sequencing depth.

A word on this clone: Its binding antigen is unknown. Base-call qualities are not available, and no considerably larger clone is one nucleotide away.

CDR1 and CDR2 are drawn from the germline V gene: SQVTM, ANQGSEA. Reading from cysteine to phenylalanine, the CDR3 counts 14 amino acids. Here the CDR3 DNA is all that survives: 42 bases in frame from base 1. The V end gives up 6 bases and the J end 0 bases, leaving 5 bases in the junction not matched to a gene. TCR CDR3 regions were amplified from genomic DNA by multiplex PCR using the deep immunoSEQ assay. For each cell subset, the extracted genomic DNA was distributed evenly across all wells of several immunoSEQ 96-well plates, and each plate served as one replicate. For sorted subsets, about 200 ng genomic DNA, equal to 25,000 to 35,000 T cell genomes, was loaded into each replicate PCR. Purified libraries were measured with a Qubit 3.0 fluorometer, size-checked on a Bioanalyzer 2100, and measured again with the KAPA Library Quantification kit. Each immunoSEQ 96-well plate was sequenced on its own single-read 150-cycle Illumina NextSeq 550 flow cell. From the authors' description of their analysis: Because the immunoSEQ output held only junctional sequences and lacked quality scores, the filtering could not match the filtering applied to full-length reads. Sequences were annotated with PyIR, a Python wrapper for IgBLAST v1.9, using IMGT germline references to assign V/J genes and CDR3. Any read was removed if the V/J assignment was weak (E-value above 1e-6), the CDR3 was missing, or the read contained stop codons, out-of-frame junctions, or ambiguous translated residues. V3J clonotypes were defined by identical inferred V gene, J gene, and CDR3 amino acid sequence. The percentage overlap between two repertoires was calculated by dividing the number of shared unique clonotypes by the size of the smaller repertoire. RTK rarefaction, the Chao1 estimator, and Recon v2.1 estimates of unobserved clonotypes were used to assess repertoire richness. OLGA was used to compute generation probabilities for all TCRbeta clonotypes that the gDNA method yielded from a few donors. In TCRdb, the immuneACCESS table is reduced to in-frame sequences with V and J assigned. These tables do not hold every clone; where another copy was compared, an unresolved V gene accounts for under half, and the others remain unexplained. That table gives V, J and clone size, and the DNA gave D and trimming. This sample has over 2 million clones in its table, and over 85% of those were observed once. Approximately 0.13% of the sample is taken by the ten largest.

Donors were healthy HIV-negative adults with no recently reported acute infections or vaccinations. All donors were Caucasian adults living in Nashville, Tennessee, USA. CD4+ T cells were enriched through magnetic negative selection, after which naive cells were positively selected on CD45RA and the remaining negative fraction served as the memory subset. After blood collection by leukapheresis, PBMCs were isolated using Ficoll-Histopaque density gradient centrifugation and then cryopreserved in the vapor phase of liquid nitrogen. Purity and quantity of every magnetically sorted T cell population were checked by analytical flow cytometry. From each sorted fraction, genomic DNA was isolated and quantified by UV absorbance on a Nanodrop 2000c.

This sequence was found in a young man in good health. The chain is assembled from TRBV29-1 and TRBJ2-1; a stretch of 7 junction bases matches TRBD1. The sample was naive CD4+ T cells sorted from blood. The meaning of the sample's cell subset or site label: CD45RA+ positively selected. The bases read TGCAGCGTCAAAGACAGGGACTCCTACAATGAGCAGTTCTTC. The resulting protein is CSVKDRDSYNEQFF.